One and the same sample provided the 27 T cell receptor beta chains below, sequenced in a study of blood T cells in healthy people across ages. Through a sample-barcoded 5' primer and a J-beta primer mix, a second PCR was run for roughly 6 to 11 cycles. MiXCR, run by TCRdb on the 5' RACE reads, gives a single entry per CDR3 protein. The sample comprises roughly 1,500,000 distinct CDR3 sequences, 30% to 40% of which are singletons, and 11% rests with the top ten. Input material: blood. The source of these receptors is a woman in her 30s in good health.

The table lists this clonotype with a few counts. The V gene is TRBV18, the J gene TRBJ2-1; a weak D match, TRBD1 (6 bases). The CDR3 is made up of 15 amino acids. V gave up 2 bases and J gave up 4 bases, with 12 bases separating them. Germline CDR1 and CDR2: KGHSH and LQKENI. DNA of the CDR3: TGTGCCAGCTCACCATACAGGGAAGGATACAATGAGCAGTTCTTC. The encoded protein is CASSPYREGYNEQFF.

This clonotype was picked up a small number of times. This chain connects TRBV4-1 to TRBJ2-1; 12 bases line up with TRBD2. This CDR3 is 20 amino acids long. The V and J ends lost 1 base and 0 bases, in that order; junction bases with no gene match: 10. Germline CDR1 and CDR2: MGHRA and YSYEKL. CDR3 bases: TGCGCCAGCAGCCAAGGTCCGAGTCTAGCGGGGGGGAGCTCCTACAATGAGCAGTTCTTC. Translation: CASSQGPSLAGGSSYNEQFF.

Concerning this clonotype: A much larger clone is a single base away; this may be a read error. CDR3 loop: CANLRRDSREQYF. The CDR3 bases are TGTGCCAACTTACGCCGGGACAGTCGCGAGCAGTACTTC. This rearrangement joins TRBV12-3 or TRBV12-4 to TRBJ2-7, with TRBD1 identical over 7 bases. J gave up 6 bases and V 10 bases, and 12 bases lay outside the gene matches. The CDR3 loop spans 13 amino acids.

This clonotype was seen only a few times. The CDR3 DNA is TGTGCCAGCAGCCCCTGGGCGGGAACAGGGGGCTACGAGCAGTACTTC. Its translation is CASSPWAGTGGYEQYF. The rearrangement links TRBV7-2 to TRBJ2-7; TRBD1 agrees at 8 bases. The germline V gene encodes CDR1 SGHTA and CDR2 FQGNSA. The CDR3 length is 16 residues. The trim removed 5 bases at V and 3 bases at J, leaving 12 bases unmatched. The complete variable domain, with remaining parts taken from reference TRBV7-2 and TRBJ2-7, reads GAGVSQSPSNKVTEKGKDVELRCDPISGHTALYWYRQSLGQGLEFLIYFQGNSAPDKSGLPSDRFSAERTGGSVSTLTIQRTQQEDSAVYLCASSPWAGTGGYEQYFGPGTRLTVT.

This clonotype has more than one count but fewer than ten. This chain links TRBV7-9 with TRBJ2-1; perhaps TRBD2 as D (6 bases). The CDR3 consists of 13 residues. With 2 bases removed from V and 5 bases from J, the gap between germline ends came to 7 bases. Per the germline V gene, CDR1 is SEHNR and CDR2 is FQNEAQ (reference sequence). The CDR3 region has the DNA TGTGCCAGCAGCTTAACTAGCAACAATGAGCAGTTCTTC. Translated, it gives CASSLTSNNEQFF.

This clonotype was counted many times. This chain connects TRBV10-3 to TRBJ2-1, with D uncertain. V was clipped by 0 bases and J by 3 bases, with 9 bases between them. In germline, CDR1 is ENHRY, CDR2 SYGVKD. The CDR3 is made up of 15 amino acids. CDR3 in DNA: TGTGCCATCAGTGAGTCGGCAGGTGACTACAATGAGCAGTTCTTC. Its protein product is CAISESAGDYNEQFF.

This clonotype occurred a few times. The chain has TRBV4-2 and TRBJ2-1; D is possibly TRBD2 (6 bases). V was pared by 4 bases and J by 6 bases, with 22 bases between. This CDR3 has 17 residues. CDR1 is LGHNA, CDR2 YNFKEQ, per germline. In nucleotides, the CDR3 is TGTGCCAGCAGCCCAGAATTGGGAGGAGGAATAGGCAATGAGCAGTTCTTC. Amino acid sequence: CASSPELGGGIGNEQFF.

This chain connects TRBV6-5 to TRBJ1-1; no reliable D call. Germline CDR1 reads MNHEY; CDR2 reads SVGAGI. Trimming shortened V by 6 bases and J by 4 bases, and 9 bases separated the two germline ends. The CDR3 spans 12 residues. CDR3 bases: TGTGCCAGCAGCGGGCCGTTCACTGAAGCTTTCTTT. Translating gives CASSGPFTEAFF.

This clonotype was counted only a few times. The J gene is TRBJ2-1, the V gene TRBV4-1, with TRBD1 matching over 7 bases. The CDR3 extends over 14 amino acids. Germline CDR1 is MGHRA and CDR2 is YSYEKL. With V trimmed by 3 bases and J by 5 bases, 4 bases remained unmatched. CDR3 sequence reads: CASSHRDSHNEQFF. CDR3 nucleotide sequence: TGCGCCAGCAGCCACAGGGACAGCCACAATGAGCAGTTCTTC.

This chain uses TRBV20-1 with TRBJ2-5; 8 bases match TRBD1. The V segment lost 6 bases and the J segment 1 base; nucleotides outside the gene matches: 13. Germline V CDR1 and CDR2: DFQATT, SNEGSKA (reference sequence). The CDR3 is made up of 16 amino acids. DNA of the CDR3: TGCAGTGCCACCGTCCCCGGGACAGGATCCCAAGAGACCCAGTACTTC. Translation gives CSATVPGTGSQETQYF.

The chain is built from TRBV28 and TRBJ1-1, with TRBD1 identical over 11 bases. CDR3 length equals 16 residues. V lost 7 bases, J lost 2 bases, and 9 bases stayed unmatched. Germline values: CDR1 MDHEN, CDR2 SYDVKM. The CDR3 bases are TGTGCCAGCATTTTCGGGACAGGGGGGCTAAACACTGAAGCTTTCTTT. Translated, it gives CASIFGTGGLNTEAFF.

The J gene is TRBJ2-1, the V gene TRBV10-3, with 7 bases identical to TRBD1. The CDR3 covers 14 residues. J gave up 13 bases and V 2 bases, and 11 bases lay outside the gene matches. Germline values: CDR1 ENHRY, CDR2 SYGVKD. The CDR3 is CAISEQNRGNPQFF. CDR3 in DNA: TGTGCCATCAGTGAGCAGAACAGGGGCAACCCTCAGTTCTTC.

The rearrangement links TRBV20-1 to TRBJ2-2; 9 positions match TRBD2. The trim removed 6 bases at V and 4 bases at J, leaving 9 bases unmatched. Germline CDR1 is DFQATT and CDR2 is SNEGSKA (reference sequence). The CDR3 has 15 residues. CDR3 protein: CSATGGGRATGELFF. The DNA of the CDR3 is TGCAGTGCCACTGGTGGCGGGAGGGCCACCGGGGAGCTGTTTTTT.

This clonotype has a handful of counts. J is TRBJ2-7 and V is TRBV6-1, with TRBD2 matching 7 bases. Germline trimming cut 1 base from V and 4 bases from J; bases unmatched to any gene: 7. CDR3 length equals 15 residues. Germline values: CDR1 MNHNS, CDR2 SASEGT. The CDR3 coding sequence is TGTGCCAGCAGTGAAGACCAGGGAGGGGTATACGAGCAGTACTTC. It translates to CASSEDQGGVYEQYF.

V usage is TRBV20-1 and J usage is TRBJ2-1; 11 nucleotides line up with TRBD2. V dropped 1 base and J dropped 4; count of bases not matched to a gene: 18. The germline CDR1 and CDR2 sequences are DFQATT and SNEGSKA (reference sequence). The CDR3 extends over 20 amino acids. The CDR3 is CSARGDWGLAEDLRYNEQFF. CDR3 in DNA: TGCAGTGCTAGAGGAGATTGGGGACTAGCGGAAGACCTACGGTACAATGAGCAGTTCTTC.

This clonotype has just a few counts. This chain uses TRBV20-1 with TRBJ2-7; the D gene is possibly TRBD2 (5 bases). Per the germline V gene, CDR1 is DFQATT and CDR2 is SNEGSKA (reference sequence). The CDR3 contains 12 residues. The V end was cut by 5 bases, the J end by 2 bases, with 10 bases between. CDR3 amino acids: CSARSGAYEQYF. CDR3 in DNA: TGCAGTGCTCGGAGCGGAGCCTACGAGCAGTACTTC.

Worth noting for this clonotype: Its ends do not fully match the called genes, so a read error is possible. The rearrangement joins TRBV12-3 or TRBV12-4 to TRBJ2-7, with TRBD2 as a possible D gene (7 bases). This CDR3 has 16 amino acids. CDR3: CVSSSGGRVSSYEQYF. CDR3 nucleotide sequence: TGTGTCAGCAGTTCGGGGGGCAGGGTCAGCTCCTACGAGCAGTACTTC.

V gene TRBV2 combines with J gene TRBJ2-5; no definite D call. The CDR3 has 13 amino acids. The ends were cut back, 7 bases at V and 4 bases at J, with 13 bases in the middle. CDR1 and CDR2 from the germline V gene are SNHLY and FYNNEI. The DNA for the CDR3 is TGTGCCAGCATAGTGGTCCACGGAGAGACCCAGTACTTC. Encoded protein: CASIVVHGETQYF.

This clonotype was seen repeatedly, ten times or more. The CDR3 nucleotides are TGCAGCGTTGGTGGAGGGGGAGCCAAAAACATTCAGTACTTC. It is translated as CSVGGGGAKNIQYF. The chain joins TRBV29-1 to TRBJ2-4; perhaps D is TRBD1 or TRBD2 (6 bases each). This CDR3 region has 14 residues. In germline, CDR1 is SQVTM, CDR2 ANQGSEA. V dropped 4 bases and J dropped 0 bases, with 10 bases sitting between them.

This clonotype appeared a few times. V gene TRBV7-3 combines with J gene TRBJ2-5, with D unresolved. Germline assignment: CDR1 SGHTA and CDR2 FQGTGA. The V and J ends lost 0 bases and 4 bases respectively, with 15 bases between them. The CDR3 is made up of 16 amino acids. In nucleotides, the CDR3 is TGTGCCAGCAGCTTAACGTCTACGGAGAGGAGAGAGACCCAGTACTTC. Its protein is CASSLTSTERRETQYF.

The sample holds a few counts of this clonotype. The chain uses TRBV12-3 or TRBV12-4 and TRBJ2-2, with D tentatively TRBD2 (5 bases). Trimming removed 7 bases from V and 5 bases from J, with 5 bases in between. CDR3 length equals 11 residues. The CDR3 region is CASTGTGELFF. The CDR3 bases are TGTGCCAGCACGGGGACCGGGGAGCTGTTTTTT.

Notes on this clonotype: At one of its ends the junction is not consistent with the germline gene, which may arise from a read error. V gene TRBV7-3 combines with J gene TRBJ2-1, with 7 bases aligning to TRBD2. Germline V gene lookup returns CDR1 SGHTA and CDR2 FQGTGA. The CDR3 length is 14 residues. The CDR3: CASGFNAGDIEQFF. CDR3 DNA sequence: TGTGCCAGCGGCTTTAATGCGGGAGATATTGAGCAGTTCTTC. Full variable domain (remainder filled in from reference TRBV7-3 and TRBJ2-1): GAGVSQTPSNKVTEKGKYVELRCDPISGHTALYWYRQSLGQGPEFLIYFQGTGAADDSGLPNDRFFAVRPEGSVSTLKIQRTERGDSAVYLCASGFNAGDIEQFFGPGTRLTVL.

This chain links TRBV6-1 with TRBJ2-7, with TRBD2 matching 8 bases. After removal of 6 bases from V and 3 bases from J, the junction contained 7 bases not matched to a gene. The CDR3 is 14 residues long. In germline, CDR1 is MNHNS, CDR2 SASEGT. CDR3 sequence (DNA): TGTGCCAGCAGGAGAGCGGGGGCACACTACGAGCAGTACTTC. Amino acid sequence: CASRRAGAHYEQYF.

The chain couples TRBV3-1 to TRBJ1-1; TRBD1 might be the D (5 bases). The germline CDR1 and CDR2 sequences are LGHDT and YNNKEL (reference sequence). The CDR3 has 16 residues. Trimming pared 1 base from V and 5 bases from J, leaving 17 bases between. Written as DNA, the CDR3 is TGTGCCAGCAGCCAAGCTTCGGGGGTACGTGGGACTGAAGCTTTCTTT. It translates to CASSQASGVRGTEAFF.

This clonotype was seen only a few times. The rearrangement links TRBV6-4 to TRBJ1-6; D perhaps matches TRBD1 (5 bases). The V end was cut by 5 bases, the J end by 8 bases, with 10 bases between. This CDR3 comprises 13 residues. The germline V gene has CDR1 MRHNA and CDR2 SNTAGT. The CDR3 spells CASSLGVDSPLHF. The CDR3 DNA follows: TGTGCCAGCAGTCTGGGGGTTGATTCACCCCTCCACTTT.

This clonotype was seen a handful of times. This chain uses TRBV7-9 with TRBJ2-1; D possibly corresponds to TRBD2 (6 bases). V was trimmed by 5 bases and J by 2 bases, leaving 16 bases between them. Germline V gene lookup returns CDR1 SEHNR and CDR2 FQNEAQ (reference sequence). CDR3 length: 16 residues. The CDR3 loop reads CASSPPSGLTYNEQFF. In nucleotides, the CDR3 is TGTGCCAGCAGCCCCCCAAGCGGGCTAACCTACAATGAGCAGTTCTTC.

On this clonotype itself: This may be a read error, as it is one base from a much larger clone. CDR3 residues: CSVDGPGEAQYF. CDR3 in DNA: TGCAGCGTTGATGGTCCGGGTGAGGCCCAGTACTTC. V and J are TRBV29-1 and TRBJ2-5, with unresolved D. The CDR3 contains 12 residues. V was shortened by 3 bases and J by 9 bases, with 14 bases between the two germline ends. CDR1 and CDR2 (germline): SQVTM, ANQGSEA.